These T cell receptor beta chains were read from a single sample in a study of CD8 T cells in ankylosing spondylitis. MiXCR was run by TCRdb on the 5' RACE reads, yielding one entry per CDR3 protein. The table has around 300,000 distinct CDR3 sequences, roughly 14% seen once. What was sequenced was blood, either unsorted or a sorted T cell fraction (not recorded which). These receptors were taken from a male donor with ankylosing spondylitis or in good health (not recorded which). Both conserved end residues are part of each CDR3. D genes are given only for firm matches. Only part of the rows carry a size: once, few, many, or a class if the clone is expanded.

TGTGCCAGCTCACCACGTGCCGGTGAGCAGTTCTTC,CASSPRAGEQFF,TRBJ2-1,-,TRBV18,few
TGTGCCAGCAGTTTATACGACATCGCCTTC,CASSLYDIAF,TRBJ1-2,-,TRBV12-3/TRBV12-4,few
TGTGCCACCAGCAGGCAAGCTATTCAAGAGACCCAGTACTTC,CATSRQAIQETQYF,TRBJ2-5,-,TRBV15,-
TGCGCCAGCAGCTTGGGCCCCCTGGACTATGGCTACACCTTC,CASSLGPLDYGYTF,TRBJ1-2,-,TRBV5-1,few
TGTGCCAGCAGCGCATACGACGGTACGGCTTTCTTT,CASSAYDGTAFF,TRBJ1-1,-,TRBV5-4,few
TGTGCCAGCAGCTTGCAGGGAACCTACGCGGGGCAGTACTTC,CASSLQGTYAGQYF,TRBJ2-7,-,TRBV5-6,few
TGTGCCAGCAGTTTATTTAGGACAGGGCTAGGGACCGGGGAGCTGTTTTTT,CASSLFRTGLGTGELFF,TRBJ2-2,TRBD1,TRBV27,-
TGTGCCTCTGGACAGGGGAAGAGGAACACCGGGGAGCTGTTTTTT,CASGQGKRNTGELFF,TRBJ2-2,TRBD1,TRBV2,-
TGTGCCAGCAGTCTTGGACTAGCGGTCCCCTCCTACGAGCAGTACTTC,CASSLGLAVPSYEQYF,TRBJ2-7,TRBD2,TRBV3-1,few
TGTGCCAGCTCTCCCAATAGGGAAAACGAGCAGTACTTC,CASSPNRENEQYF,TRBJ2-7,-,TRBV18,-
TGTGCCATCAGTGTAAGCAGAGCACAAGAGACCCAGTACTTC,CAISVSRAQETQYF,TRBJ2-5,-,TRBV10-3,many
TGTGCCAGTAGTGAGGGGGCCTTCTACGAGCAGTACTTC,CASSEGAFYEQYF,TRBJ2-7,TRBD1,TRBV19,few
TGTGCCAGCAGTCCCGTGCTTGGGTACCAAGAGACCCAGTACTTC,CASSPVLGYQETQYF,TRBJ2-5,-,TRBV6-1,-
TGTGCCAGCCGGGCCGTGGGGATGGGGAACGAGCAGTACTTC,CASRAVGMGNEQYF,TRBJ2-7,-,TRBV5-5,-
TGTGCCAGCAGTTTTAACGCGGGGATATTGAATGAGCAGTTCTTC,CASSFNAGILNEQFF,TRBJ2-1,-,TRBV12-3/TRBV12-4,-
TGTGCCAGCAGTGCCGGGGCTGAAGCCAAAAACATTCAGTACTTC,CASSAGAEAKNIQYF,TRBJ2-4,-,TRBV6-1,-
TGTGCCAGCAGCCCCGGGACAGGGGTGCGGGAGACCCAGTACTTC,CASSPGTGVRETQYF,TRBJ2-5,TRBD1,TRBV3-1,few
TGTGCCAGCAGGACAAGGGACAGTTGGGAGCAGTTCTTC,CASRTRDSWEQFF,TRBJ2-1,TRBD1,TRBV27,-
TGTGCCAGCAGTTTACAATCGGGGGGAGGTGATACGCAGTATTTT,CASSLQSGGGDTQYF,TRBJ2-3,TRBD2,TRBV12-3/TRBV12-4,-
TGTGCCAGTAGTATAAGGGGGAACGCTCTAGCTAACTATGGCTACACCTTC,CASSIRGNALANYGYTF,TRBJ1-2,-,TRBV19,few
TGTGCCAGCTCCTCCGCAGGGGCTGGAAACACCATATATTTT,CASSSAGAGNTIYF,TRBJ1-3,-,TRBV27,few
TGTGCCAGCAGCAAGGAGGCCCCGCCGGAGACCCAGTACTTC,CASSKEAPPETQYF,TRBJ2-5,-,TRBV25-1,many
TGTGCCAGCTCCCCCGGGGTCTTCGCTAGCGAGCAGTACTTC,CASSPGVFASEQYF,TRBJ2-7,-,TRBV18,-
TGCGCCAGCAGCTCGCTCAAGAGTGGATACTATGGCTACACCTTC,CASSSLKSGYYGYTF,TRBJ1-2,-,TRBV5-1,few
TGTGCCAGCAGCCAAGATTTCCGAGAGAGGGGGAACACCGGGGAGCTGTTTTTT,CASSQDFRERGNTGELFF,TRBJ2-2,-,TRBV3-1,few
TGTGCCAGCAGCTCTAGGGTCGACAATCAGCCCCAGCATTTT,CASSSRVDNQPQHF,TRBJ1-5,-,TRBV12-3/TRBV12-4,few
TGTGCCAGCAGCACGGGACAGGGGCTCGGTGGCTACACCTTC,CASSTGQGLGGYTF,TRBJ1-2,TRBD1,TRBV9,few
TGTGCCAGCAGTATCGGACAGCACACCGGGGAGCTGTTTTTT,CASSIGQHTGELFF,TRBJ2-2,-,TRBV12-3/TRBV12-4,few
TGTGCCAGCAGCTTAGGCTCGACTAGCGGCCACAATGAGCAGTTCTTC,CASSLGSTSGHNEQFF,TRBJ2-1,TRBD2,TRBV7-9,few
TGCGCCAGCAGCTTGAAAGCGAGCGGAGGAGAGACCCAGTACTTC,CASSLKASGGETQYF,TRBJ2-5,-,TRBV5-1,many
TGTGCCAGCAGCCAAGCGGGGGGGTACAATGAGCAGTTCTTC,CASSQAGGYNEQFF,TRBJ2-1,TRBD2,TRBV3-1,many
TGCAGTGCTAGACGCAGGACTATGGGCGCAGTTTGGGAGCAGTTCTTC,CSARRRTMGAVWEQFF,TRBJ2-1,-,TRBV20-1,-
TGCAGTGCTCACAGACTGGCCGAGGCCCAGTACTTC,CSAHRLAEAQYF,TRBJ2-5,-,TRBV20-1,once
TGTGCCAGCAGCCTCCTTCGGTCGGGAAATTCACCCCTCCACTTT,CASSLLRSGNSPLHF,TRBJ1-6,-,TRBV12-3/TRBV12-4,many
TGCAGTGCCTCGCGCGGGAGTCCCTTGGGGGACATTCAGTACTTC,CSASRGSPLGDIQYF,TRBJ2-4,TRBD2,TRBV20-1,few
TGTGCCAGCAGCTTTCAGGCTCCAGGGAGGGGAGGCTACACCTTC,CASSFQAPGRGGYTF,TRBJ1-2,-,TRBV11-2,few
TGTGCCAGCAGTCTCGGACAGGGGAGAGTCCACGAGCAGTACTTC,CASSLGQGRVHEQYF,TRBJ2-7,TRBD1,TRBV6-1,-
TGTGCCACCGGCGTTGATCGGGAGCTGTTTTTT,CATGVDRELFF,TRBJ2-2,-,TRBV12-3/TRBV12-4,-
TGCGCCAGCAGCTTCCCTAGCGGGAGTGTGGATGAGCAGTTCTTC,CASSFPSGSVDEQFF,TRBJ2-1,TRBD2,TRBV5-1,once
TGCGCCAGCAGCTCAGACAGGGGAGGGCGCAGGAACACTGAAGCTTTCTTT,CASSSDRGGRRNTEAFF,TRBJ1-1,TRBD1,TRBV5-1,-
TGCGCCAGCAGCGGAGGGACAGGGAGTATCAACGAGCAGTACTTC,CASSGGTGSINEQYF,TRBJ2-7,TRBD1,TRBV5-1,-
TGCGCCAGCAGCCAAAAGCGGAGGGCTAGCGAGGACACCGGGGAGCTGTTTTTT,CASSQKRRASEDTGELFF,TRBJ2-2,-,TRBV4-1,-
TGCGCCAGCAGCTTGGCAACGTACTACGAGCAGTACTTC,CASSLATYYEQYF,TRBJ2-7,-,TRBV5-1,few
TGTGCCAGCAGCAGACAGGGGTTTAACAATGAGCAGTTCTTC,CASSRQGFNNEQFF,TRBJ2-1,TRBD1,TRBV2,-
TGTGCCAGCAGCTTAGGGGCAGGGGAAGGGTACGAGCAGTACTTC,CASSLGAGEGYEQYF,TRBJ2-7,-,TRBV7-8,-
TGTGCCAGCAGTTTGTCACAGGGTAAAGGCGAGCAGTACTTC,CASSLSQGKGEQYF,TRBJ2-7,-,TRBV12-3/TRBV12-4,-
TGTGCCAGCAGGAGACAGGGATTATCCCCAGCTTTCTTT,CASRRQGLSPAFF,TRBJ1-1,TRBD1,TRBV2,few
TGTGCCAGCAGCTTAACTAGCGGGGGTTTGGATACGCAGTATTTT,CASSLTSGGLDTQYF,TRBJ2-3,TRBD2,TRBV7-2,-
TGTGCCAGCAGCTTAGAAGGGGGCAGGGAATACGAGCAGTACTTC,CASSLEGGREYEQYF,TRBJ2-7,TRBD1,TRBV7-2,many
TGTGCCAGCAGCTTAGGGCCCCTGAGCTCCTACAATGAGCAGTTCTTC,CASSLGPLSSYNEQFF,TRBJ2-1,-,TRBV7-2,few